These T cell receptor beta chains were read from a single sample in a study of blood T cell repertoires in COVID-19. Method: immunoSEQ multiplex PCR; TCRdb's copy keeps in-frame clones and lacks some. The table includes approximately 87,000 clones, about 89% detected once. The sample comprised peripheral blood. The receptors shown here come from a man between 65 and 80 years old with active or convalescent COVID-19. CDR3s leave out the opening cysteine and the closing phenylalanine or tryptophan.

V	J	CDR3
TRBV6-5	TRBJ1-2	ASGLREGYT
TRBV10-3	TRBJ1-4	AISGRPNEKLF
TRBV28	TRBJ1-2	ASVTDQNYGYT
TRBV5-1	TRBJ1-1	ASSLEVRQWNTEAF
TRBV2	TRBJ2-3	ASSEAAYTQY
TRBV10-3	TRBJ1-1	AISEPTGANTEAF
TRBV7-7	TRBJ1-1	ASRPLGQGAIGTEAF
TRBV2	TRBJ1-1	ASIPYVVATEAF
TRBV6-6	TRBJ2-7	ASSYPTSGSVYEQY
TRBV6-5	TRBJ2-7	ASSRGNTGSYEQY
TRBV15	TRBJ2-5	ATSRDKGVETQY
TRBV7-2	TRBJ2-7	ASSRELGEMGS
TRBV5-1	TRBJ1-2	ASSSSGGGRYGYT
TRBV5-1	TRBJ2-6	ASSFGGTGANVLT
TRBV2	TRBJ1-2	ASSEARQGGRGYT
TRBV18	TRBJ2-2	ASSPWTGVDTGELF
TRBV6-5	TRBJ1-6	ASTTGQIFNSPLH
TRBV3-1/TRBV3-2	TRBJ1-4	ASSQGTGWEKLF
TRBV6-5	TRBJ2-3	ASSLPQSSTDTQY
TRBV11-2	TRBJ2-5	ASSPSGSQTQY
TRBV9	TRBJ1-2	ASSATGEIYGYT
TRBV10-3	TRBJ2-7	AISESGTEDEQY
TRBV5-6	TRBJ1-4	ASSFRQASNEKLF
TRBV5-6	TRBJ2-7	ASSFHTGLTYEQY